Here is one T cell receptor beta chain with its context. Here immunoSEQ multiplex PCR was the method, and the copy in TCRdb shows in-frame clones only, minus some. The sample holds some 78,000 clones; around 91% are singletons and the top ten take 1%. CDR3 length: 14 amino acids. The J segment lost 2 bases and the V segment lost 1 base, leaving 0 bases of the junction unmatched. Germline-derived CDR1 and CDR2 are SEHNR and FQNEAQ (reference sequence). This entry is derived from a study of blood T cell repertoires in COVID-19. The V gene is TRBV7-9, the J gene TRBJ2-3; 7 positions agree with TRBD2. The source is a woman in her fifties or sixties in a cohort sampled during active COVID-19. Material for sequencing was peripheral blood. This chain's CDR3 is CASSLGDYTDTQYF. The DNA of the CDR3 is TGTGCCAGCAGCTTAGGGGACTACACAGATACGCAGTATTTT.